The 9 T cell receptor beta chains listed next were all sequenced from one sample in a study of CD4 T cells in relation to SARS-CoV-2 and coronaviruses. Libraries were prepared by immunoSEQ multiplex PCR; TCRdb keeps only in-frame clonotypes and omits some of them. The data show about 37,000 clones, approximately 83% seen once. What was sequenced was memory CD4+ T cells from PBMCs. The receptor set was obtained from an adult with COVID-19.

The chain couples TRBV7-9 to TRBJ2-5; 13 nucleotides line up with TRBD2. J lost 4 bases, V lost 6 bases, and 8 bases had no gene match. The CDR3 extends over 16 amino acids. CDR1 is SEHNR and CDR2 is FQNEAQ in the germline V gene (reference sequence). CDR3 nucleotide sequence: TGTGCCAGCAGTTCCGGGACTAGCGGGACCCCAGAGACCCAGTACTTC. Translating it yields CASSSGTSGTPETQYF.

V gene TRBV11-2 combines with J gene TRBJ2-7, with TRBD1 identical over 9 bases. V lost 8 bases and J lost 0; bases outside the gene matches: 8. The CDR3 runs to 15 residues. The germline gives CDR1 SGHAT, CDR2 FQNNGV. The CDR3 is CASGDRALASYEQYF. CDR3 DNA sequence: TGTGCCAGCGGGGACAGGGCCCTCGCCTCCTACGAGCAGTACTTC.

V is TRBV9 and J is TRBJ2-5; D ambiguous. The CDR3 length is 16 residues. Trimming cost V 2 bases and J 5 bases, with 19 bases left between them. Per the germline V gene, CDR1 is SGDLS and CDR2 is YYNGEE. CDR3: CASSVGRTVVQETQYF. CDR3 coding DNA: TGTGCCAGCAGCGTCGGAAGGACGGTGGTGCAGGAGACCCAGTACTTC.

The rearrangement uses TRBV5-1 and TRBJ2-1; TRBD1 matches 11 bases. The CDR3 extends over 14 amino acids. V lost 4 bases to trimming and J lost 8 bases; unmatched junction nucleotides: 5. Germline values: CDR1 SGHRS, CDR2 YFSETQ. CDR3 DNA: TGCGCCAGCAGCACGAGGACAGGGGGCGATGAGCAGTTCTTC. Encoded protein: CASSTRTGGDEQFF.

The chain is built from TRBV5-1 and TRBJ2-2; 11 nucleotides match TRBD2. This CDR3 is built from 17 residues. V shed 1 base, J shed 4 bases, and the junction held 6 bases outside the gene matches. The V gene's germline CDR1 is SGHRS and CDR2 YFSETQ. This CDR3 is CASSLPATSGITGELFF. CDR3 bases: TGCGCCAGCAGCTTGCCAGCGACTAGCGGGATCACCGGGGAGCTGTTTTTT.

The chain recombines TRBV6-5 with TRBJ1-4; D is perhaps TRBD1 (5 bases). Germline V gene lookup returns CDR1 MNHEY and CDR2 SVGAGI. This CDR3 has 16 residues. Deletions cut 2 bases from V and 5 bases from J, with 15 bases between. In DNA, the CDR3 is TGTGCCAGCAGTTACGGGGGATACAGGCTGAATGAAAAACTGTTTTTT. This gives the protein CASSYGGYRLNEKLFF.

V is TRBV6-5 and J is TRBJ2-3; 8 bases line up with TRBD2. The CDR3 contains 14 residues. V trimming: 6 bases; J trimming: 6 bases; junction bases outside the gene matches: 8. Germline CDR1 reads MNHEY; CDR2 reads SVGAGI. Here the CDR3 DNA reads TGTGCCAGCAGCCCAGCGGGAGTTCGGGATACGCAGTATTTT. Amino acid sequence: CASSPAGVRDTQYF.

The J gene is TRBJ2-1, the V gene TRBV11-2; 11 nucleotides line up with TRBD2. Per the germline V gene, CDR1 is SGHAT and CDR2 is FQNNGV. The CDR3 has 14 amino acids. Trimming took 7 bases from V and 7 from J; bases not matched to a gene: 6. This chain's CDR3 is CASTSGTSGNEQFF. The CDR3, as DNA: TGTGCCAGCACCTCAGGGACTAGCGGTAATGAGCAGTTCTTC.

The count of this clone is one. This chain uses TRBV9 with TRBJ2-1, with TRBD2 matching over 8 bases. The germline gives CDR1 SGDLS, CDR2 YYNGEE. This CDR3 region has 16 residues. V shed 0 bases and J 8 bases; nucleotides not matched to a gene: 10. The CDR3 bases are TGTGCCAGCAGCGTAGAGGGGACTAGTTCGGGGCATGAGCAGTTCTTC. Its protein product is CASSVEGTSSGHEQFF.